This T cell receptor (beta chain) was identified in a study of CD8+ T cells in alopecia areata. Across the whole study: The drug, oral tofacitinib, was given to treated patients at 5 to 10 mg twice daily.

Turning to this clone: The target antigen is unknown.

Extracted RNA was reverse transcribed into cDNA, the sequencing template. Assay used: immunoSEQ multiplex PCR; TCRdb lists only in-frame clones, some missing. The sample lists fewer than 200,000 clones, around 50% occurring once. Lesional scalp punch biopsies and peripheral blood were collected from alopecia areata patients. Cell sorting was applied to PBMCs, and CD4+ and CD8+ T cells were collected. Broader study findings: Across lesional scalp, and particularly alopecia totalis/universalis, clonality surpassed that of normal scalp.

V shed 1 base and J shed 2 bases, with 24 bases lying between them. Germline V gene data show CDR1 as GTSNPN and CDR2 as SVGIG (reference sequence). The CDR3 runs 18 residues. V and J are TRBV30 and TRBJ2-7, with D perhaps TRBD1 (6 bases). The sequenced sample was CD4+ T cells sorted from blood, obtained at week 0. This TCR came from a human donor with alopecia areata. The CDR3 sequence is CAWSERYRRQARTYEQYF. CDR3 coding DNA: TGTGCCTGGAGTGAACGCTACAGAAGACAGGCAAGAACCTACGAGCAGTACTTC.